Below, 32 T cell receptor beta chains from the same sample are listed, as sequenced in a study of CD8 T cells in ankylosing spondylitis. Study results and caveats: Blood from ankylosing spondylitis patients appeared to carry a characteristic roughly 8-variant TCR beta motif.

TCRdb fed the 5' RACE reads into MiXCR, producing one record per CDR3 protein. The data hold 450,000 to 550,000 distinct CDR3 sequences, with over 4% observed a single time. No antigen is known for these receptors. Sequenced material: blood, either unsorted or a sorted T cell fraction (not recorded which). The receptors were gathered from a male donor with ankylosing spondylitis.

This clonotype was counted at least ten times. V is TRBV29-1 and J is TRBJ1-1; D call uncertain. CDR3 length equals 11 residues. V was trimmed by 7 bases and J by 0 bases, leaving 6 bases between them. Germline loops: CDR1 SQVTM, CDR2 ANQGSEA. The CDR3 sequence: CSALVNTEAFF. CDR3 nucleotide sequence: TGCAGCGCGCTTGTGAACACTGAAGCTTTCTTT. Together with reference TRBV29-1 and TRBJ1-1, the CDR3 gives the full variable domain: SAVISQKPSRDICQRGTSLTIQCQVDSQVTMMFWYRQQPGQSLTLIATANQGSEATYESGFVIDKFPISRPNLTFSTLTVSNMSPEDSSIYLCSALVNTEAFFGQGTRLTVV.

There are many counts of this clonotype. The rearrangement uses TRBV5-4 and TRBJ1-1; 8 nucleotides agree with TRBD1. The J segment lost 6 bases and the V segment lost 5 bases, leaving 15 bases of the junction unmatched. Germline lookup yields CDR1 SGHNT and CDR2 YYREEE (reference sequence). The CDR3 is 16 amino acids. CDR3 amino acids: CASRPRVGQGLSEAFF. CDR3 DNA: TGTGCCAGCAGACCGAGGGTCGGACAGGGTTTGTCTGAAGCTTTCTTT.

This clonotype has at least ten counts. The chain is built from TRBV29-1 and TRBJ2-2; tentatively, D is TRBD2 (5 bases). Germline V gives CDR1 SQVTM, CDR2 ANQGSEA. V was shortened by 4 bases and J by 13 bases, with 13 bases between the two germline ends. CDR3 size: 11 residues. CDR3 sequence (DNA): TGCAGCGTTGTAGGTGCCAGCGGGCTGTTTTTT. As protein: CSVVGASGLFF.

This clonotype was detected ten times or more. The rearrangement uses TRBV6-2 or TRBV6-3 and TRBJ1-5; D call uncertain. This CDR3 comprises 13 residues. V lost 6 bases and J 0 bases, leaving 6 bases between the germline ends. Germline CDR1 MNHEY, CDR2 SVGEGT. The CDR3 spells CASRASSNQPQHF. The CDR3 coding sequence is TGTGCCAGCAGAGCATCTAGCAATCAGCCCCAGCATTTT.

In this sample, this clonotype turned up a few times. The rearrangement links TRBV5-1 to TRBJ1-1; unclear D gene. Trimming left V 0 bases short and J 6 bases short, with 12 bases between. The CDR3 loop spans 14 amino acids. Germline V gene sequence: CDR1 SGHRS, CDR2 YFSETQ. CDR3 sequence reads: CASSLAVGNAEAFF. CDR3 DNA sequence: TGCGCCAGCAGCTTGGCCGTGGGTAACGCTGAAGCTTTCTTT.

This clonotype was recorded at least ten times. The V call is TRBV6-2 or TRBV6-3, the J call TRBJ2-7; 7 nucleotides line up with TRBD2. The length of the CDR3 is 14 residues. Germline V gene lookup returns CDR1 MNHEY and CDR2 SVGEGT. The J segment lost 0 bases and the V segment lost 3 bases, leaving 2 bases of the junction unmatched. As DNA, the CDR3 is TGTGCCAGCAGTTATCCGGGGGGCTCCTACGAGCAGTACTTC. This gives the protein CASSYPGGSYEQYF.

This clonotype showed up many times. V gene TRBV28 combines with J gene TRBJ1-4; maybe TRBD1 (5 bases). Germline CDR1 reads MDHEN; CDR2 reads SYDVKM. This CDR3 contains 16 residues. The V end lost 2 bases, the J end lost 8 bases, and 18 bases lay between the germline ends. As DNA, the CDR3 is TGTGCCAGCAGTTTACCCGCCAGGGCCCCTTGGGAAAAACTGTTTTTT. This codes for CASSLPARAPWEKLFF.

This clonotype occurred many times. Here the CDR3 reads CSALDSSYEQYF. In nucleotides, the CDR3 is TGCAGTGCCCTGGACAGCAGCTACGAGCAGTACTTC. The V and J genes are TRBV20-1 and TRBJ2-7; TRBD1 might be the D (6 bases). Germline V CDR1 and CDR2: DFQATT, SNEGSKA (reference sequence). V was cut by 6 bases and J by 3 bases, with 12 bases left in between. The CDR3 consists of 12 residues.

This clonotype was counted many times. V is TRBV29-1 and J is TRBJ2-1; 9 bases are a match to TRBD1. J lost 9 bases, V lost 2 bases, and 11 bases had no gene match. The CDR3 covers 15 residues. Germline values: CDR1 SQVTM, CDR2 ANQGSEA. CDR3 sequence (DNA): TGCAGCGTTGAACCGCACCGACAGGGGGGTGCTGAGCAGTTCTTC. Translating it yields CSVEPHRQGGAEQFF.

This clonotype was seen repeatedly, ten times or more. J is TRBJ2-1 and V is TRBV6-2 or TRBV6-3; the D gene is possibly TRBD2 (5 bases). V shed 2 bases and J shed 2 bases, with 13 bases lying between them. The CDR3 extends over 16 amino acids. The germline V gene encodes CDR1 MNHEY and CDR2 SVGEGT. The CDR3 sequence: CASSYREGVAYNEQFF. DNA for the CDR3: TGTGCCAGCAGTTACCGGGAAGGAGTGGCCTACAATGAGCAGTTCTTC.

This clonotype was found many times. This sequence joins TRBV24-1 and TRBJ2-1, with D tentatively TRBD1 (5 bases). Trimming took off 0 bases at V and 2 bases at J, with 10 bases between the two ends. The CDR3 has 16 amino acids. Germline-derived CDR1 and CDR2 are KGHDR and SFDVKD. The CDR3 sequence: CATSDLRGPTYNEQFF. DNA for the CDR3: TGTGCCACCAGTGATTTGAGGGGCCCAACCTACAATGAGCAGTTCTTC.

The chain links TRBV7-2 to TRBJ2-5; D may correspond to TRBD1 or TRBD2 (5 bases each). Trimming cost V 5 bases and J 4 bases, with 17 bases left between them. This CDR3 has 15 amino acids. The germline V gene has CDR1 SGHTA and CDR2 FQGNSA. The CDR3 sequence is CASSRGTYYTETQYF. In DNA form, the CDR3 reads TGTGCCAGCAGCCGAGGGACGTATTACACAGAGACCCAGTACTTC.

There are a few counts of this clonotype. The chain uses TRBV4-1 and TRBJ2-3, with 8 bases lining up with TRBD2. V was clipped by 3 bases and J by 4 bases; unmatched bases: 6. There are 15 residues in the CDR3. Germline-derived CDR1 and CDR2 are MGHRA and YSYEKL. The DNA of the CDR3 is TGCGCCAGCAGCCAGGGGGGGACTAGTGCAGATACGCAGTATTTT. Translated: CASSQGGTSADTQYF.

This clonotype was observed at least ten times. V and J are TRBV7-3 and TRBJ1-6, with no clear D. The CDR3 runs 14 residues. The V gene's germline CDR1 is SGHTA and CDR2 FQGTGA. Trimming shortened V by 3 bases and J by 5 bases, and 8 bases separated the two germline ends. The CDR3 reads CASSLHRNNSPLHF. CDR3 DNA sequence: TGTGCCAGCAGCTTGCATAGGAATAATTCACCCCTCCACTTT.

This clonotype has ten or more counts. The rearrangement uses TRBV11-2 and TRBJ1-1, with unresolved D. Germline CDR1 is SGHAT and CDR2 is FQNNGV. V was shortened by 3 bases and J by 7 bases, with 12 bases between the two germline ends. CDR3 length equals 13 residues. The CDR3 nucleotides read TGTGCCAGCAGCTTCGTCGGCCCGAATGAAGCTTTCTTT. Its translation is CASSFVGPNEAFF.

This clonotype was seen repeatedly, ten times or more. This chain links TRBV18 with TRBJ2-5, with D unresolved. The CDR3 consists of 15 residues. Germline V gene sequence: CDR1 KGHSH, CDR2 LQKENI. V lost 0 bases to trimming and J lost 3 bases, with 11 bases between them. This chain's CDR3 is CASSPPQRPKETQYF. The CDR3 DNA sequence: TGTGCCAGCTCACCACCCCAGAGACCCAAAGAGACCCAGTACTTC.

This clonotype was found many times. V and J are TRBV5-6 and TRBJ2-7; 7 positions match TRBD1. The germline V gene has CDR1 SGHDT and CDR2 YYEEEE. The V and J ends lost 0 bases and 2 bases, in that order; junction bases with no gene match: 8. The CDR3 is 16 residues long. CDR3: CASSLGWDSVTYEQYF. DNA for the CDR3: TGTGCCAGCAGCTTGGGCTGGGACAGTGTCACCTACGAGCAGTACTTC.

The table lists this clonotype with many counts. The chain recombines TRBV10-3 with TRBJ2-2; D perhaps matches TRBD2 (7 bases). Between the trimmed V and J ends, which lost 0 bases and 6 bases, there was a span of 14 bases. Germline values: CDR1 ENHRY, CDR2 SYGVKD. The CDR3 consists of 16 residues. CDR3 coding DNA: TGTGCCATCAGTGAGTCTGGGGGCGGGGGCCCCGGGGAGCTGTTTTTT. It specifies CAISESGGGGPGELFF.

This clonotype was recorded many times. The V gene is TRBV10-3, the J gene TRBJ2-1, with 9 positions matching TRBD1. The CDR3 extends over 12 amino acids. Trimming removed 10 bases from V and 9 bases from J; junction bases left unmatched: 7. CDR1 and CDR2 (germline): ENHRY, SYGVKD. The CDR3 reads CASRDREGEQFF. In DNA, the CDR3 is TGTGCCAGCCGGGACAGGGAGGGTGAGCAGTTCTTC.

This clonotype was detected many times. The CDR3 sequence: CASSYSSGGNTDGYTF. CDR3 sequence (DNA): TGTGCCAGCAGTTACTCGTCCGGGGGAAATACGGATGGCTACACCTTC. The V call is TRBV6-5, the J call TRBJ1-2; D is possibly TRBD1 (5 bases). V lost 0 bases to trimming and J lost 6 bases, with 17 bases between them. In germline, CDR1 is MNHEY, CDR2 SVGAGI. CDR3 size: 16 residues.

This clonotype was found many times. This chain's CDR3 is CASSLGTLVYEQYF. CDR3 sequence (DNA): TGTGCCAGCAGCCTTGGGACTTTGGTCTACGAGCAGTACTTC. The chain couples TRBV4-2 to TRBJ2-7, with D possibly being TRBD2 (6 bases). This CDR3 has 14 amino acids. CDR1 is LGHNA, CDR2 YNFKEQ, per germline. V was clipped by 4 bases and J by 3 bases, with 13 bases between them.

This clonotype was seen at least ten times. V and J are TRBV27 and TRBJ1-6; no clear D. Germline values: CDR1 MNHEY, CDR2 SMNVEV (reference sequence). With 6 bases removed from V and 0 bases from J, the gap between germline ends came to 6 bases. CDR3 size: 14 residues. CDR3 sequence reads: CASRLISYNSPLHF. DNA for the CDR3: TGTGCCAGCAGGCTCATCTCCTATAATTCACCCCTCCACTTT.

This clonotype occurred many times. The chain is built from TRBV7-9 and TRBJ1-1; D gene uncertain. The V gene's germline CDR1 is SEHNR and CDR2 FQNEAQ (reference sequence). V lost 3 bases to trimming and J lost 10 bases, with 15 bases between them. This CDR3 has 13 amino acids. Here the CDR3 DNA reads TGTGCCAGCAGCTTTACCCCTCGGCTTGGAGCTTTCTTT. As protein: CASSFTPRLGAFF.

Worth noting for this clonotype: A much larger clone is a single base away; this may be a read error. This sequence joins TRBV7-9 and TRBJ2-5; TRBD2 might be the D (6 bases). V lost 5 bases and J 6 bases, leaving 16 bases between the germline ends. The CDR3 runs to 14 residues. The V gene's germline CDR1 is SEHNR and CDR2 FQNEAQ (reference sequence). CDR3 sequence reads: CASSLTIGSKTQYF. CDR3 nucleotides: TGTGCCAGCAGCCTCACTATCGGGAGTAAGACCCAGTACTTC.

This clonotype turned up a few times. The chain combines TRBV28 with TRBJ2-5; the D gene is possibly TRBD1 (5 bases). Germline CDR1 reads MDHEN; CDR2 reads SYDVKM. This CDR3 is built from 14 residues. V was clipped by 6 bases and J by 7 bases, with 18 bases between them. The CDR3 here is CASSGSGPTGTQYF. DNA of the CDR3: TGTGCCAGCAGCGGCTCGGGTCCCACAGGGACCCAGTACTTC.

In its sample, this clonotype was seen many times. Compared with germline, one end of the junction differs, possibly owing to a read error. The CDR3 sequence: CASSLRDSRTDTQYF. The CDR3 region has the DNA TGTGCTAGCAGCTTACGGGACAGTCGGACAGATACGCAGTATTTT. The rearrangement uses TRBV7-7 and TRBJ2-3; 7 positions agree with TRBD1. The CDR3 sequence is 15 residues long. CDR1 and CDR2 from the germline V gene are SSHAT and FNYEAQ (reference sequence).

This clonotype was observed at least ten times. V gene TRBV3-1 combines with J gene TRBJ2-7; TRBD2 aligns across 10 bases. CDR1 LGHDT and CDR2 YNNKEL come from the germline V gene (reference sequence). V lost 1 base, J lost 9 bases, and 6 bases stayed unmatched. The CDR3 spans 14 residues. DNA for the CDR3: TGTGCCAGCAGCCAAGGGACTAGCGGACCTTGGCAGTACTTC. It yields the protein CASSQGTSGPWQYF.

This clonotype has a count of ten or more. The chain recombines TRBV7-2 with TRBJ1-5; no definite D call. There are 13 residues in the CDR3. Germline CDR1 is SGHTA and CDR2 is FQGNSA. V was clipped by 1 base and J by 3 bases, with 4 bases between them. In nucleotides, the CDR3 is TGTGCCAGCAGCTTAGACAACAATCAGCCCCAGCATTTT. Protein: CASSLDNNQPQHF.

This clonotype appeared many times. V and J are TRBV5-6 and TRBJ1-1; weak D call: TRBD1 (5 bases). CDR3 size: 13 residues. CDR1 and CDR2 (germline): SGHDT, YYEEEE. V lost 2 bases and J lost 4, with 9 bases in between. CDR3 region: CASSFFGTTEAFF. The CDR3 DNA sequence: TGTGCCAGCAGCTTCTTTGGGACCACTGAAGCTTTCTTT.

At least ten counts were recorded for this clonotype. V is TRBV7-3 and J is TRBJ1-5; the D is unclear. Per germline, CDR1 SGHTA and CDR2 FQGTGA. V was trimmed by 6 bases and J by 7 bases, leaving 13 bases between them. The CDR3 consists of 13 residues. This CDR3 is CASSPGRFQPQHF. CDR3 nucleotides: TGTGCCAGCAGTCCGGGAAGGTTCCAGCCCCAGCATTTT.

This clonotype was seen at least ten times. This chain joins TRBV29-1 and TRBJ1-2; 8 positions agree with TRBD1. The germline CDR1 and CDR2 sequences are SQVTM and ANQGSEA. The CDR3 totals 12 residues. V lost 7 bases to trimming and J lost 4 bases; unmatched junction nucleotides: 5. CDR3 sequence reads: CSAGQGPYGYTF. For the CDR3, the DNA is TGCAGCGCTGGACAGGGACCCTATGGCTACACCTTC.

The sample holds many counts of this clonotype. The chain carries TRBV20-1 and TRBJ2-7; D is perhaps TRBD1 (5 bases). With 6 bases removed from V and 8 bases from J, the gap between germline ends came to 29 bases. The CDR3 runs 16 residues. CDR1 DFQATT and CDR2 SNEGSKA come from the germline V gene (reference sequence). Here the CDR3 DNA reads TGCAGTGCACCCGGAACAAAGGGGTTCCCCACTGCGCAGCAGTACTTC. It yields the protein CSAPGTKGFPTAQQYF.